The rows below give T cell receptor beta chains drawn from one sample of a study of T cells in localized non-small cell lung cancer. This table comes from immunoSEQ multiplex PCR, and its TCRdb copy is limited to in-frame clones, with some not included. The sample carries roughly 67,000 clones, roughly four fifths recorded once. The sequences come from peripheral blood, collected before any cancer treatment. The origin of the receptors is a female donor older than 55 with stage I lung adenocarcinoma. The CDR3 runs from the conserved cysteine through the conserved F or W. Each record gives: D gene, V gene, J gene, clone size, CDR3 DNA, CDR3 protein. A D gene is named only where the DNA matches it firmly. Where a row states a size, it is once, few, many or the class of an expanded clone; other rows omit it.

>-|TRBV11-3|TRBJ1-2|-
TGTGCCAGCACCCCTCGGCAGGGTAACTATGGCTACACCTTC
CASTPRQGNYGYTF
>-|TRBV7-9|TRBJ2-6|-
TGTGCCAGCAGCCTAGGGACGTTTACTGGGGCCAACGTCCTGACTTTC
CASSLGTFTGANVLTF
>TRBD1|TRBV6-5|TRBJ1-2|-
TGTGCCAGCAGTTATTCCGGGACAGACGGCTACACCTTC
CASSYSGTDGYTF
>-|TRBV7-9|TRBJ2-7|-
TGTGCCAGCGGGGCGGGAAGCTCCTACGAGCAGTACTTC
CASGAGSSYEQYF
>TRBD1|TRBV7-9|TRBJ1-2|-
TGTGCCAGCACCGGGACAGCCTCTAACTATGGCTACACCTTC
CASTGTASNYGYTF
>-|TRBV6-5|TRBJ1-2|-
TGTGCCAGCAGTTCCCTCCTCTCCAGACCGGATGGCTACACCTTC
CASSSLLSRPDGYTF
>TRBD1|TRBV11-3|TRBJ2-1|-
TGTGCCAGCAGTTACCGGGGACAGGGTAACTACAATGAGCAGTTCTTC
CASSYRGQGNYNEQFF
>-|TRBV7-8|TRBJ2-5|-
TGTGCCAGCAGTCTAGATCGGGCGGCGGGCAGGACCCAGTACTTC
CASSLDRAAGRTQYF
>-|TRBV5-5|TRBJ2-1|once
TGTGCCAGCAGCTTGCACAATGAGCAGTTCTTC
CASSLHNEQFF
>-|TRBV12-5|TRBJ2-1|once
TGTGCTAGTGCCAGGGGGGACTACTCCTACAATGAGCAGTTCTTC
CASARGDYSYNEQFF
>-|TRBV7-6|TRBJ2-1|-
TGTGCCAGCAGCCAGACTAGTCTGAGTTCCAATGAGCAGTTCTTC
CASSQTSLSSNEQFF
>-|TRBV18|TRBJ1-6|-
TGTGCCAGCTCCTCGGTTGGGCTTTTTAATTCACCCCTCCACTTT
CASSSVGLFNSPLHF
>-|TRBV7-7|TRBJ2-2|-
TGTGCTAGCAGCTTATCCCCCCGGGGGGAGCTGTTTTTT
CASSLSPRGELFF
>TRBD2|TRBV7-3|TRBJ2-3|-
TGTGCCAGCAGCCCCCGGGCAAGCGGGGCGAGCACAGATACGCAGTATTTT
CASSPRASGASTDTQYF
>-|TRBV5-8|TRBJ1-4|-
TGTGCCAGCAGCTTACAGGGTTTGTGGAAAAAACTGTTTTTT
CASSLQGLWKKLFF
>-|TRBV19|TRBJ1-3|-
TGTGCCAGTAGTACAGGGGCTGGAAACACCATATATTTT
CASSTGAGNTIYF
>-|TRBV11-3|TRBJ2-3|-
TGTGCCAGCAGCTCCGGCCGGGATACGCAGTATTTT
CASSSGRDTQYF
>-|TRBV9|TRBJ2-2|-
TGTGCCAGCAGCCCTGAGCTGGCGGTTAACACCGGGGAGCTGTTTTTT
CASSPELAVNTGELFF
>-|TRBV6-5|TRBJ1-5|-
TGTGCCAGCAGTGCGGGGGGAGGTGGCAGACAGCCCCAGCATTTT
CASSAGGGGRQPQHF
>-|TRBV2|TRBJ1-3|-
TGTGCCAGCAGGAACAGGGTCTCTGGAAACACCATATATTTT
CASRNRVSGNTIYF
>-|TRBV10-1|TRBJ2-7|-
TGCGCCAGCAGTGGGGGGCAGCCTTTAGTCTACGAGCAGTACTTC
CASSGGQPLVYEQYF
>-|TRBV2|TRBJ2-1|-
TGTGCCAGTGGTCGGCGGGGTGATCTAAGCTCCTACAATGAGCAGTTCTTC
CASGRRGDLSSYNEQFF
>-|TRBV5-6|TRBJ1-1|-
TGTGCCAGCAGTTCCCTCATTGCTGACAGAGGAGCTTTCTTT
CASSSLIADRGAFF
>-|TRBV11-2|TRBJ2-7|-
TGTGCCAGCAGCTTAGAAGCGGCCCACTTGGACTTC
CASSLEAAHLDF
>-|TRBV5-1|TRBJ2-7|-
TGCGCCAGCAGCTTGGGACAGTACCCCTACGAGCAGTACTTC
CASSLGQYPYEQYF
>TRBD1|TRBV5-6|TRBJ2-5|-
TGTGCCAGCAGCCATGACAGGGGCCGGACGACCCAGTACTTC
CASSHDRGRTTQYF
>TRBD2|TRBV30|TRBJ2-1|-
TGTGCCTGGAGTGTTTTAGCGGGAAATGAGCAGTTCTTC
CAWSVLAGNEQFF
>TRBD1|TRBV5-1|TRBJ1-2|once
TGCGCCAGCAGCTTGGCAGGGGGCGGGAGCTACACCTTC
CASSLAGGGSYTF
>TRBD1|TRBV9|TRBJ2-1|-
TGTGCCAGCACCTCAGAGGGGGCTAGCTGGAGCTCCTACAATGAGCAGTTCTTC
CASTSEGASWSSYNEQFF
>-|TRBV15|TRBJ2-5|-
TGTGCCACCAGCAGAACTACAGGGAGGGAGACCCAGTACTTC
CATSRTTGRETQYF
>-|TRBV2|TRBJ1-1|-
TGTGCCAGCATAGAAACTACAGGGAACACTGAAGCTTTCTTT
CASIETTGNTEAFF
>-|TRBV18|TRBJ2-3|-
TGTGCCAGCTCACTACGAACAGATACGCAGTATTTT
CASSLRTDTQYF
>-|TRBV18|TRBJ2-5|once
TGTGCCAGCTCAGCAGCCCAAGAGACCCAGTACTTC
CASSAAQETQYF
>TRBD1|TRBV5-1|TRBJ2-2|-
TGCGCCAGCAGCTTGGCCAGTCAGGGGGCCTTCTTAAACACCGGGGAGCTGTTTTTT
CASSLASQGAFLNTGELFF
>-|TRBV7-9|TRBJ1-5|-
TGTGCCAGCAGCCCGCACAGGGATAGCAATCAGCCCCAGCATTTT
CASSPHRDSNQPQHF
>-|TRBV5-4|TRBJ1-3|-
TGTGCCAGCAGCTTGGGCAGGGCAACTACCGGAAACACCATATATTTT
CASSLGRATTGNTIYF
>-|TRBV6-6|TRBJ1-2|-
TGTGCCAGCAGTTCCGCGGGCCTCGGAGACTATGGCTACACCTTC
CASSSAGLGDYGYTF
>-|TRBV29-1|TRBJ2-5|-
TGCAGCGCCATAATGGACAGCCTCAAAGGGGAGGAGACCCAGTACTTC
CSAIMDSLKGEETQYF
>-|TRBV5-8|TRBJ2-5|-
TGTGCCAGCAGCTTGAACGGCCGGCCCCAAGAGACCCAGTACTTC
CASSLNGRPQETQYF
>TRBD1|TRBV6-1|TRBJ2-7|-
TGTGCCAGCAGTGTGGAGGACAGGATAAGGTCCTACGAGCAGTACTTC
CASSVEDRIRSYEQYF
>-|TRBV19|TRBJ1-5|-
TGTGCCAGTAGTATAGCGGGGCATAGCAATCAGCCCCAGCATTTT
CASSIAGHSNQPQHF
>-|TRBV6-6|TRBJ1-1|-
TGTGCCAGCAAACGGGCGCAGAACGCTGAAGCTTTCTTT
CASKRAQNAEAFF
>TRBD1|TRBV5-1|TRBJ2-7|-
TGCGCCAGCAGCAACTGGGACAGGGGAAACTACGAGCAGTACTTC
CASSNWDRGNYEQYF
>-|TRBV12-5|TRBJ2-5|-
TGTGCTAGTGGTATCCTTCCGGGGGAAGAGACCCAGTACTTC
CASGILPGEETQYF
>-|TRBV6-5|TRBJ1-1|-
TGTGCCAGCAGTTACCCGGGGGCGGACACTGAAGCTTTCTTT
CASSYPGADTEAFF
>-|TRBV5-1|TRBJ2-5|-
TGCGCCAGCAGTTTAGCGGCCTCTCAAGAGACCCAGTACTTC
CASSLAASQETQYF
>-|TRBV11-3|TRBJ1-1|-
TGTGCCAGCAGCTCGGACACTGAAGCTTTCTTT
CASSSDTEAFF
>TRBD2|TRBV9|TRBJ2-2|-
TGTGCCAGCAGCGTAGATGTTGCGGGACTAGACACCGGGGAGCTGTTTTTT
CASSVDVAGLDTGELFF
>-|TRBV7-2|TRBJ2-7|-
TGTGCCAGCAGCTTCCGAGGCGGGTCCGCCTACGAGCAGTACTTC
CASSFRGGSAYEQYF
>TRBD1|TRBV30|TRBJ1-1|few
TGTGCCTGGGCGACAGGGTGGAAAGCTTTCTTT
CAWATGWKAFF